These 17 T cell receptor beta chains came from one sample sequenced in a study of blood T cell repertoires in COVID-19 (TCRdb year 2020). Library creation used the immunoSEQ multiplex PCR assay. TCRdb stores this immuneACCESS table with in-frame sequences only. Part of the clones is absent; in the studies checked, under half of the shortfall reflects unresolved V genes, and no reason is known for the rest. For this sample there are about 220,000 clones; roughly 84% appear just once. The ten largest clones capture about 3% of the sample. Sequenced material: peripheral blood. The receptors here all came from a woman in her 30s who had recovered from COVID-19.

V usage is TRBV9 and J usage is TRBJ2-1, with 8 positions matching TRBD2. Trimming at V came to 1 base and at J to 6 bases, leaving 6 bases not matched to a gene. Germline V gives CDR1 SGDLS, CDR2 YYNGEE. There are 15 residues in the CDR3. In DNA form, the CDR3 reads TGTGCCAGCAGCGTATCTGGACTAGCACCCAATGAGCAGTTCTTC. As protein: CASSVSGLAPNEQFF. Using reference TRBV9 and TRBJ2-1 for the parts outside the CDR3, the full variable domain is DSGVTQTPKHLITATGQRVTLRCSPRSGDLSVYWYQQSLDQGLQFLIQYYNGEERAKGNILERFSAQQFPDLHSELNLSSLELGDSALYFCASSVSGLAPNEQFFGPGTRLTVL.

The chain is built from TRBV30 and TRBJ2-3; 10 positions match TRBD2. J gave up 6 bases and V 1 base, and 4 bases lay outside the gene matches. Germline CDR1 GTSNPN, CDR2 SVGIG (reference sequence). This CDR3 has 14 amino acids. The CDR3 spells CAWSATSGADTQYF. CDR3 sequence (DNA): TGTGCCTGGAGTGCCACTAGCGGGGCGGATACGCAGTATTTT.

The gene calls are TRBV28 and TRBJ2-3; TRBD1 agrees at 8 bases. Germline assignment: CDR1 MDHEN and CDR2 SYDVKM. CDR3 length: 15 amino acids. The J segment lost 6 bases and the V segment lost 2 bases, leaving 7 bases of the junction unmatched. CDR3: CASSLDAGGVDTQYF. The CDR3 bases are TGTGCCAGCAGTTTAGACGCAGGGGGCGTTGATACGCAGTATTTT.

The J gene is TRBJ2-1, the V gene TRBV7-9, with 12 bases identical to TRBD2. This CDR3 contains 17 residues. In germline, CDR1 is SEHNR, CDR2 FQNEAQ (reference sequence). With V trimmed by 3 bases and J by 8 bases, 11 bases remained unmatched. CDR3 in DNA: TGTGCCAGCAGCTTTAGCCTAGCGGGAGGGCCGGGCGATGAGCAGTTCTTC. Protein sequence: CASSFSLAGGPGDEQFF.

The rearrangement joins TRBV7-3 to TRBJ2-1, with TRBD2 as a possible D gene (5 bases). Trimming removed 5 bases from V and 9 bases from J, with 20 bases in between. Looked up from germline, CDR1 is SGHTA and CDR2 is FQGTGA. The CDR3 totals 15 residues. In DNA, the CDR3 is TGTGCCAGCAGCCCCGGTTTTGGTCAAGAGGGTGAGCAGTTCTTC. It encodes CASSPGFGQEGEQFF. Drawing the rest from reference TRBV7-3 and TRBJ2-1, the complete variable domain is GAGVSQTPSNKVTEKGKYVELRCDPISGHTALYWYRQSLGQGPEFLIYFQGTGAADDSGLPNDRFFAVRPEGSVSTLKIQRTERGDSAVYLCASSPGFGQEGEQFFGPGTRLTVL.

This chain uses TRBV5-1 with TRBJ1-1; 7 bases align to TRBD1. The CDR3 sequence is 15 residues long. Germline V gene sequence: CDR1 SGHRS, CDR2 YFSETQ. V was pared by 4 bases and J by 8 bases, with 14 bases of the junction left unmatched. The CDR3 DNA sequence: TGCGCCAGCAGCCCGACGGGACAGCCGCCGAACGAAGCTTTCTTT. Translating it yields CASSPTGQPPNEAFF.

The chain joins TRBV3-1 (or the pseudogene TRBV3-2) to TRBJ2-7; D unclear. Between the trimmed V and J ends, which lost 3 bases and 3 bases, there was a span of 6 bases. The V gene's germline CDR1 is LGHDT and CDR2 YNNKEL (reference sequence). This CDR3 is built from 12 residues. The CDR3 loop reads CASSHSLYEQYF. The CDR3 DNA is TGTGCCAGCAGCCACTCTCTCTACGAGCAGTACTTC.

This clone was seen a single time. The rearrangement joins TRBV10-3 to TRBJ2-5; 8 bases fit TRBD2. From germline, CDR1 is ENHRY and CDR2 SYGVKD. The ends lost 0 bases at V and 2 bases at J; junction bases unmatched: 5. The CDR3 is 16 residues long. CDR3 loop: CAISESLAGPQETQYF. The CDR3 DNA follows: TGTGCCATCAGTGAGTCGTTAGCGGGGCCGCAAGAGACCCAGTACTTC.

Ten or more counts support this clone. V is TRBV5-1 and J is TRBJ1-3, with a possible D match to TRBD1 (5 bases). In germline, CDR1 is SGHRS, CDR2 YFSETQ. V lost 0 bases, J lost 4 bases, and 11 bases lay in between. The CDR3 contains 15 residues. The CDR3 region has the DNA TGCGCCAGCAGCTTGGATTGGACAAGGGGAAACACCATATATTTT. It yields the protein CASSLDWTRGNTIYF.

This sequence joins TRBV2 and TRBJ2-1; the match to TRBD2 covers 13 bases. Germline V gene data show CDR1 as SNHLY and CDR2 as FYNNEI. The CDR3 totals 15 residues. V lost 6 bases, J lost 8 bases, and 7 bases stayed unmatched. The CDR3 DNA reads as TGTGCCAGCAGGGCGACTAGCGGGGGGTTCGATGAGCAGTTCTTC. As protein: CASRATSGGFDEQFF.

The rearrangement uses TRBV11-2 and TRBJ2-1; 8 bases align to TRBD2. The germline CDR1 and CDR2 sequences are SGHAT and FQNNGV. This CDR3 contains 15 residues. V was pared by 2 bases and J by 10 bases, with 10 bases of the junction left unmatched. In nucleotides, the CDR3 is TGTGCCAGCAGCTTAAGTAGCGGGAATCGACGGGAGCAGTTCTTC. Residues: CASSLSSGNRREQFF.

This rearrangement joins TRBV11-2 to TRBJ2-7; possibly TRBD1 for D (6 bases). CDR1 and CDR2 from the germline V gene are SGHAT and FQNNGV. V was cut by 5 bases and J by 5 bases, with 19 bases left in between. The CDR3 covers 15 residues. The CDR3 reads CASSLTSGTQNEQYF. The CDR3 DNA is TGTGCCAGCAGCCTCACCTCCGGGACACAAAACGAGCAGTACTTC.

The chain links TRBV27 to TRBJ2-7; D might be TRBD1 (6 bases). V dropped 0 bases and J dropped 5 bases, with 14 bases sitting between them. The CDR3 loop spans 15 amino acids. The germline V gene has CDR1 MNHEY and CDR2 SMNVEV (reference sequence). The CDR3 region is CASSLSRTGLHEQYF. CDR3 nucleotide sequence: TGTGCCAGCAGTTTATCGCGTACAGGGCTCCACGAGCAGTACTTC.

This chain connects TRBV11-2 to TRBJ1-1; 7 bases line up with TRBD1. The trim removed 3 bases at V and 4 bases at J, leaving 5 bases unmatched. Germline V gives CDR1 SGHAT, CDR2 FQNNGV. The CDR3 has 14 residues. CDR3 sequence (DNA): TGTGCCAGCAGCTTTACAGGGGCAAGCACTGAAGCTTTCTTT. This codes for CASSFTGASTEAFF.

As for this clone: One junction end does not reproduce the germline sequence, and a read error may be involved. This chain connects TRBV28 to TRBJ1-5; D is unresolved. Per germline, CDR1 MDHEN and CDR2 SYDVKM. The CDR3 has 13 amino acids. The CDR3 sequence: CASSLREGQPQHF. CDR3 bases: TGTGCTAGCAGTTTACGGGAGGGCCAGCCCCAGCATTTT.

The chain joins TRBV28 to TRBJ2-1; no clear D gene. V was pared by 5 bases and J by 4 bases, with 15 bases between. CDR1 is MDHEN, CDR2 SYDVKM, per germline. The CDR3 is 15 residues long. The CDR3 DNA follows: TGTGCCAGCAGTCGCCCCCTTAGCAATTACAATGAGCAGTTCTTC. Protein sequence: CASSRPLSNYNEQFF.

The gene calls are TRBV7-8 and TRBJ2-2; D might be TRBD1 (5 bases). This CDR3 spans 15 amino acids. V lost 8 bases, J lost 1 base, and 14 bases lay in between. Germline CDR1 and CDR2: SGHVS and FQNEAQ. The CDR3 nucleotides are TGTGCCAGCGTACCGTGGGGCAGGAACACCGGGGAGCTGTTTTTT. Translated: CASVPWGRNTGELFF.